This TCR beta chain was sequenced in a study of T cells in Graves' hyperthyroidism and ophthalmopathy. Patients aged 18 to 65 had newly diagnosed hyperthyroidism that had lasted under 2 months. The CDR3 length is 17 residues. Germline V gene lookup returns CDR1 MDHEN and CDR2 SYDVKM. Trimming took off 6 bases at V and 6 bases at J, with 25 bases between the two ends. TCR beta CDR3 regions were amplified from RNA. Researchers ran a first-round RT-PCR on the TCR CDR3 using the HTBI primer set. Via MiXCR, TCRdb re-called the multiplex PCR reads, giving one row per CDR3 protein. The sample has approximately 360,000 distinct CDR3 sequences, roughly 14% seen once. This clonotype was observed at least ten times.

The receptor comes from a woman aged 18-35 years with Graves' hyperthyroidism that later progressed to Graves' ophthalmopathy. The chain carries TRBV28 and TRBJ2-3, with D perhaps matching TRBD2 (7 bases). The sample consisted of blood. This CDR3 is CASSRRPPGEGEDTQYF. DNA for the CDR3: TGTGCCAGCAGCCGACGTCCTCCAGGGGAGGGTGAGGATACGCAGTATTTT.